The 19 T cell receptor beta chains given below trace back to one sample, sequenced in a study of lymphopenia after photon versus proton radiotherapy. Profiled with immunoSEQ multiplex PCR; TCRdb holds only in-frame clones, not every one. The sample records over 55,000 clones, more than 75% being singletons. The specimen was peripheral blood, collected from a patient treated with proton-based radiotherapy. These TCRs come from an elderly man with esophageal cancer.

The rearrangement links TRBV29-1 to TRBJ1-1; D unresolved. V lost 2 bases and J lost 0, with 10 bases in between. Per the germline V gene, CDR1 is SQVTM and CDR2 is ANQGSEA. CDR3 length: 14 residues. The CDR3 sequence is CSVEQASMNTEAFF. The DNA for the CDR3 is TGCAGCGTTGAACAGGCCTCCATGAACACTGAAGCTTTCTTT.

The chain links TRBV29-1 to TRBJ1-6, with D unresolved. V lost 7 bases and J lost 9, with 13 bases in between. This CDR3 has 12 amino acids. Per the germline V gene, CDR1 is SQVTM and CDR2 is ANQGSEA. Written as DNA, the CDR3 is TGCAGCGCTGGTAGGACGGGTTCACCCCTCCACTTT. Its translation is CSAGRTGSPLHF.

This clone was observed a few times. The chain employs TRBV19 and TRBJ1-6, with D possibly being TRBD1 (6 bases). This CDR3 region has 14 residues. V was cut by 4 bases and J by 6 bases, with 10 bases left in between. The germline V gene encodes CDR1 LNHDA and CDR2 SQIVND (reference sequence). The CDR3 region has the DNA TGTGCCAGTAGTAGAGGGGGGATTAATTCACCCCTCCACTTT. Translation gives CASSRGGINSPLHF.

V and J are TRBV2 and TRBJ1-2; TRBD1 might be the D (6 bases). Trimming took 3 bases from V and 4 from J, leaving 18 bases between them. The germline gives CDR1 SNHLY, CDR2 FYNNEI. CDR3 length: 16 amino acids. The chain's CDR3 is CASSETGGFSFYGYTF. For the CDR3, the DNA is TGTGCCAGCAGTGAGACAGGAGGGTTTTCCTTCTATGGCTACACCTTC.

Concerning this clone: An end of the junction differs from the germline gene, which may be a read error. This same CDR3 is encoded by further DNA sequences in the sample. The chain couples TRBV11-2 to TRBJ2-7; D perhaps matches TRBD1 (6 bases). CDR3 length: 14 residues. Per germline, CDR1 SGHAT and CDR2 FQNNGV. The CDR3 loop is CASSAAGAAYEQYF. DNA of the CDR3: TGCGCCAGCAGCGCCGCAGGGGCGGCCTACGAGCAGTACTTC.

As concerns this clone: This is likely a read error, given that the CDR3 carries no conserved phenylalanine or tryptophan at its end. Because the CDR3's place on the DNA is in doubt, the DNA is left out and the CDR3 is given as listed by TCRdb. This sequence joins TRBV20-1 and TRBJ2-4; TRBD1 reflects the table's D call only, with no check against the DNA. Per germline, CDR1 DFQATT and CDR2 SNEGSKA (reference sequence). Termini included, the CDR3 measures 11 amino acids. The CDR3: CSASSGTAPVL.

The genes are TRBV19 and TRBJ2-5, with 12 bases aligning to TRBD2. The germline CDR1 and CDR2 sequences are LNHDA and SQIVND (reference sequence). This CDR3 is built from 16 residues. The J segment lost 4 bases and the V segment lost 1 base, leaving 4 bases of the junction unmatched. The CDR3, as DNA: TGTGCCAGTAGTATAGGGGCTAGCGGGAGGGGAGAGACCCAGTACTTC. Translated: CASSIGASGRGETQYF.

The chain is built from TRBV7-9 and TRBJ2-6; perhaps TRBD1 as D (6 bases). Germline V gene sequence: CDR1 SEHNR, CDR2 FQNEAQ (reference sequence). The V gene lost 5 bases and the J gene lost 2 bases, with 10 bases spanning the gap. The CDR3 extends over 15 amino acids. This CDR3 is CASSAEGAGANVLTF. CDR3 in DNA: TGTGCCAGCAGCGCCGAGGGGGCTGGGGCCAACGTCCTGACTTTC.

The count of this clone is one. The rearrangement links TRBV4-3 to TRBJ1-2; no clear D gene. Germline CDR1 is LGHNA and CDR2 is YSLEER. CDR3 length: 14 amino acids. The germline V and J ends were trimmed by 0 bases and 3 bases, with 8 bases remaining between them. The CDR3 bases are TGCGCCAGCAGCCAAGAGGGCAGCGACTATGGCTACACCTTC. It specifies CASSQEGSDYGYTF.

This rearrangement joins TRBV6-5 to TRBJ2-7; D gene ambiguous. V gave up 5 bases and J gave up 5 bases, with 7 bases separating them. Germline values: CDR1 MNHEY, CDR2 SVGAGI. The CDR3 runs to 11 residues. This CDR3 reads CASSQGHEQYF. As DNA, the CDR3 is TGTGCCAGCAGTCAAGGACACGAGCAGTACTTC.

The chain uses TRBV19 and TRBJ2-1, with TRBD2 matching 11 bases. With 5 bases clipped from V and 4 bases from J, the junction kept 16 bases outside the gene matches. Germline V CDR1 and CDR2: LNHDA, SQIVND (reference sequence). The CDR3 is made up of 19 amino acids. The CDR3 nucleotides are TGTGCCAGTAGTGCCCCTCGGGGCGGCGGGACTAGCGGATACAATGAGCAGTTCTTC. Translation gives CASSAPRGGGTSGYNEQFF.

V and J are TRBV4-3 and TRBJ2-7; no clear D. CDR3 length: 13 residues. Trimming took 4 bases from V and 5 from J, leaving 12 bases between them. The V gene's germline CDR1 is LGHNA and CDR2 YSLEER. CDR3 region: CASSLLPGNEQYF. DNA for the CDR3: TGCGCCAGCAGCCTGCTTCCGGGCAACGAGCAGTACTTC.

The genes are TRBV25-1 and TRBJ1-4; 8 positions match TRBD1. CDR3 size: 13 residues. J gave up 7 bases and V 11 bases, and 9 bases lay outside the gene matches. Germline V gene sequence: CDR1 MGHDK, CDR2 SYGVNS. CDR3 sequence (DNA): TGTGCCTATGAGGACAGGGTTATTGAAAAACTGTTTTTT. It encodes CAYEDRVIEKLFF.

V usage is TRBV30 and J usage is TRBJ1-5; 8 bases agree with TRBD1. V lost 4 bases, J lost 6 bases, and 8 bases stayed unmatched. The germline V gene encodes CDR1 GTSNPN and CDR2 SVGIG (reference sequence). This CDR3 is 14 amino acids long. Here the CDR3 DNA reads TGTGCCTGGACCAGGGGGCGACACAGTCAGCCCCAGCATTTT. The encoded protein is CAWTRGRHSQPQHF.

The DNA of the CDR3 is TGTGCCAGCAGTTACTCCGACTATGCGGTGAACACCATATATTTT. This sequence encodes CASSYSDYAVNTIYF. J is TRBJ1-3 and V is TRBV6-6; no firm D call. CDR1 MNHNY and CDR2 SVGAGI come from the germline V gene (reference sequence). The CDR3 is 15 amino acids. V gave up 0 bases and J gave up 7 bases, with 13 bases separating them.

The gene calls are TRBV7-6 and TRBJ1-4, with 7 bases identical to TRBD1. Germline V gives CDR1 SGHVS, CDR2 FNYEAQ. The CDR3 is 14 residues long. J was trimmed by 8 bases and V by 7 bases; bases with no gene match: 10. CDR3 in DNA: TGTGCCAGCACAAAAGGGGGCCCGGGAGAAAAACTGTTTTTT. This gives the protein CASTKGGPGEKLFF.

The sample holds a few counts of this clone. This CDR3 is CASSPPYEQYF. CDR3 in DNA: TGTGCCAGCAGTCCTCCCTACGAGCAGTACTTC. The rearrangement joins TRBV27 to TRBJ2-7, with D unclear. Trimming shortened V by 5 bases and J by 2 bases, and 4 bases separated the two germline ends. The V gene's germline CDR1 is MNHEY and CDR2 SMNVEV (reference sequence). This CDR3 is 11 amino acids long.

The gene calls are TRBV30 and TRBJ2-7; D remains unclear. Trimming stripped 2 bases from V and 1 base from J, with 12 bases between. The CDR3 is made up of 14 amino acids. Germline V CDR1 and CDR2: GTSNPN, SVGIG (reference sequence). The CDR3 DNA is TGTGCCTGGAGTTTACTGGGCACTTCCTACGAGCAGTACTTC. Translated, it gives CAWSLLGTSYEQYF.

The V and J genes are TRBV27 and TRBJ1-2, with 8 bases lining up with TRBD1. The CDR3 covers 14 residues. Germline loops: CDR1 MNHEY, CDR2 SMNVEV (reference sequence). V gave up 3 bases and J gave up 3 bases; unmatched junction bases: 3. The CDR3: CASSFLDRDYGYTF. For the CDR3, the DNA is TGTGCCAGCAGTTTTTTGGACAGGGACTATGGCTACACCTTC.